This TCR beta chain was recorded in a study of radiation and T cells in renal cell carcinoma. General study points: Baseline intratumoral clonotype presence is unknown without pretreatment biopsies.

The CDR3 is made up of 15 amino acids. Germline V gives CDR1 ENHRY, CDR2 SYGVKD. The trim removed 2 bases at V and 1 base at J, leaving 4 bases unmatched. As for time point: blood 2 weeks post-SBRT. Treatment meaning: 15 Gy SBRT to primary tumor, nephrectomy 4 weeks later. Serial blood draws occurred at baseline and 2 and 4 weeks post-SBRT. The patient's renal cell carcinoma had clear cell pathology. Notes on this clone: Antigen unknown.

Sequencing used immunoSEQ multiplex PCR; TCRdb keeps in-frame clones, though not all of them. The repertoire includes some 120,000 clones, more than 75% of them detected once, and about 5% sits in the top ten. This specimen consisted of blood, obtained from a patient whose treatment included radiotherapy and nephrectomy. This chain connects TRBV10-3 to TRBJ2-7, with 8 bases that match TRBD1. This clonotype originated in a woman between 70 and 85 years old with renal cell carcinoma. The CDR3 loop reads CAISEGQGASYEQYF. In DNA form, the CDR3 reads TGTGCCATCAGTGAGGGGCAGGGGGCATCCTACGAGCAGTACTTC.